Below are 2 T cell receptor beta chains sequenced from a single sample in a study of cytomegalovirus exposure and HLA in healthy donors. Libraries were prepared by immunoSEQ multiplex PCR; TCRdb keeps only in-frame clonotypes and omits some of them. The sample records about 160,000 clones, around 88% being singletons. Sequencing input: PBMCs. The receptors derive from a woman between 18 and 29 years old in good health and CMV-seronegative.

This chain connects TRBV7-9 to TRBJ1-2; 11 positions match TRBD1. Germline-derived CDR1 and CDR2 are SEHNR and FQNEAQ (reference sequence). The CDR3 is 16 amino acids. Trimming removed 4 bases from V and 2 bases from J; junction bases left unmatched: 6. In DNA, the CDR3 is TGTGCCAGCAGCTCCCGGACAGGGGGCGCCAACTATGGCTACACCTTC. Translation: CASSSRTGGANYGYTF.

CDR3 coding DNA: TGTGCCAGCAGCCCTAGACCGGGTTGGGAGCTGTTTTTT. It specifies CASSPRPGWELFF. The chain has TRBV7-2 and TRBJ2-2, with D unresolved. V was cut by 5 bases and J by 9 bases, with 13 bases left in between. Looked up from germline, CDR1 is SGHTA and CDR2 is FQGNSA. The length of the CDR3 is 13 residues. Supplemented by reference TRBV7-2 and TRBJ2-2, the full variable domain reads GAGVSQSPSNKVTEKGKDVELRCDPISGHTALYWYRQSLGQGLEFLIYFQGNSAPDKSGLPSDRFSAERTGGSVSTLTIQRTQQEDSAVYLCASSPRPGWELFFGEGSRLTVL.